This TCR beta chain is drawn from a study of T cells in Graves' hyperthyroidism and ophthalmopathy. Study observations and caveats: Also found in blood were most expanded thyroid clonotypes above 0.001.

From RNA transcripts, TCR beta CDR3 regions were amplified. Initially, a first-round RT-PCR of the TCR CDR3 employed the HTBI primer set. TCRdb fed the multiplex PCR reads into MiXCR, producing one record per CDR3 protein. The table records around 240,000 distinct CDR3 sequences, around 15% of them present only once. About this clonotype: Its antigen is as yet unknown.

Uncontrolled infection, other autoimmune disease, pregnancy or lactation disqualified patients from enrolment. Clinical symptoms, serum thyroxine, TRAb, thyroid ultrasound and orbital computed tomography established diagnosis. This sample holds PBMCs from about 10 ml fresh peripheral blood. V lost 4 bases and J lost 3; bases outside the gene matches: 11. The CDR3 loop spans 19 amino acids. Germline V gene data show CDR1 as SGHTA and CDR2 as FQGNSA. This chain links TRBV7-2 with TRBJ2-6; 11 bases match TRBD2. The sample comprised blood. The source of this sequence is a woman between 18 and 29 years old with Graves' ophthalmopathy. The CDR3 sequence is CASSSRLAGWAVGANVLTF. CDR3 nucleotides: TGTGCCAGCAGCTCAAGACTAGCGGGGTGGGCAGTTGGGGCCAACGTCCTGACTTTC. Supplemented by reference TRBV7-2 and TRBJ2-6, the full variable domain reads GAGVSQSPSNKVTEKGKDVELRCDPISGHTALYWYRQSLGQGLEFLIYFQGNSAPDKSGLPSDRFSAERTGGSVSTLTIQRTQQEDSAVYLCASSSRLAGWAVGANVLTFGAGSRLTVL.